These 11 T cell receptor beta chains originate from one sample sequenced in a study of tumor-infiltrating lymphocytes in primary liver carcinoma. Each 20-30 mg portion of unsorted bulk tissue served as the source for co-extraction of RNA and DNA. With around 500 ng total RNA as template and a constant-region primer, TCR beta cDNA was made. For TCR beta, libraries were produced by three nested multiplex PCR rounds using slightly modified ARM-PCR. The first two PCR rounds, roughly 9 cycles each, used TRBV1-TRBV30 forward primers and a C-beta reverse primer. One entry per CDR3 protein results from TCRdb running MiXCR on the multiplex PCR reads. The top ten hold 30% to 40% of the sample, which has around 60,000 distinct CDR3 sequences, about 71% seen once. What was sequenced was liver tumor tissue from sampling region 4. Subset of the sample: tumor region T4, right-lateral pole. Receptors were obtained from a man aged 35 to 55 with primary liver carcinoma and hepatitis B virus infection.

The chain is built from TRBV19 and TRBJ1-5; no clear D. The CDR3 is made up of 14 amino acids. The V gene lost 5 bases and the J gene lost 2 bases, with 10 bases spanning the gap. Germline V gives CDR1 LNHDA, CDR2 SQIVND (reference sequence). Here the CDR3 DNA reads TGTGCCAGTAGTCCCGACGGCGGCAATCAGCCCCAGCATTTT. Its protein is CASSPDGGNQPQHF.

Concerning this clonotype: One end of the junction varies from germline; a read error may be responsible. The chain couples TRBV4-1 to TRBJ1-2, with D unclear. CDR1 is MGHRA and CDR2 is YSYEKL in the germline V gene. This CDR3 has 14 residues. CDR3 residues: CAGSQDYKDYGYTF. DNA for the CDR3: TGCGCCGGCAGCCAAGATTACAAAGATTATGGCTACACCTTC.

Comment on this clonotype: A read error may explain this, as a much larger clone is one base away. CDR3: CASSGQVIGGKLFF. The CDR3 coding sequence is TGTGCCAGCAGTGGACAGGTCATAGGGGGAAAACTGTTTTTT. This rearrangement joins TRBV25-1 to TRBJ1-4; a weak D match, TRBD1 (6 bases). The ends were cut back, 4 bases at V and 10 bases at J, with 16 bases in the middle. The CDR3 is 14 residues long. Germline CDR1 MGHDK, CDR2 SYGVNS.

This clonotype was counted a single time. Since the CDR3 does not end with the conserved phenylalanine or tryptophan, this likely comes from a read error. The chain links TRBV11-1 to TRBJ2-4; 7 bases fit TRBD2. Germline loops: CDR1 SGHAT, CDR2 FQDESV (reference sequence). The CDR3 is 17 residues long. CDR3 sequence: CASSFPGTNGTKNIQYS. The DNA for the CDR3 is TGTGCCAGCAGCTTTCCCGGGACTAACGGTACCAAAAATATTCAGTACTCC.

This clonotype was detected a few times. The V gene is TRBV7-8, the J gene TRBJ2-1; a possible D gene is TRBD2 (5 bases). Germline V lookup: CDR1 SGHVS, CDR2 FQNEAQ. The V end lost 4 bases, the J end lost 0 bases, and 19 bases lay between the germline ends. The CDR3 contains 18 residues. CDR3 DNA sequence: TGTGCCAGCAGCTCGCTTGGAGGCTCAGCGGCCTCCTACAATGAGCAGTTCTTC. Translating it yields CASSSLGGSAASYNEQFF. Full variable domain (outside the CDR3, taken from reference TRBV7-8 and TRBJ2-1): GAGVSQSPRYKVAKRGQDVALRCDPISGHVSLFWYQQALGQGPEFLTYFQNEAQLDKSGLPSDRFFAERPEGSVSTLKIQRTQQEDSAVYLCASSSLGGSAASYNEQFFGPGTRLTVL.

A single count supports this clonotype. This clone may be a read error of a much larger clone one base away. The rearrangement uses TRBV19 and TRBJ1-1; 7 bases are shared with TRBD1. V shed 7 bases, J shed 4 bases, and the junction held 12 bases outside the gene matches. Per germline, CDR1 LNHDA and CDR2 SQIVND (reference sequence). The CDR3 totals 15 residues. CDR3 DNA sequence: TGTGCCAGTATCCAAATGAGACAGGGATTCACTGAAGCTTTCTTT. Amino acid sequence: CASIQMRQGFTEAFF.

Many counts were recorded for this clonotype. The genes are TRBV4-3 and TRBJ2-1, with TRBD1 identical over 9 bases. The trim removed 2 bases at V and 3 bases at J, leaving 8 bases unmatched. The CDR3 length is 17 residues. Germline values: CDR1 LGHNA, CDR2 YSLEER. CDR3 nucleotide sequence: TGCGCCAGCAGCCAAAATCCCTCGGACAGGGGCTACAATGAGCAGTTCTTC. It encodes CASSQNPSDRGYNEQFF.

In the case of this clonotype: A much more abundant neighbour one base away suggests this may be a read error. V gene TRBV28 combines with J gene TRBJ1-5; D is ambiguous. This CDR3 contains 12 residues. Trimming removed 7 bases at V and 5 bases at J, with 9 bases between. Germline V gene data show CDR1 as MDHEN and CDR2 as SYDVKM. The CDR3 DNA sequence: TGTGCCAGCAAGGATGCGGATCAGCCCCAGCATTTT. Its protein product is CASKDADQPQHF.

This sequence joins TRBV29-1 and TRBJ2-2; 7 nucleotides agree with TRBD1. This CDR3 spans 15 amino acids. Germline CDR1 and CDR2: SQVTM and ANQGSEA. V lost 2 bases and J lost 9; bases outside the gene matches: 12. This CDR3 reads CSVEHYRGRTWELFF. The CDR3 nucleotides are TGCAGCGTTGAACACTACAGGGGAAGGACCTGGGAGCTGTTTTTT.

The chain links TRBV5-4 to TRBJ2-7; no firm D call. V lost 3 bases and J 5 bases, leaving 15 bases between the germline ends. CDR1 SGHNT and CDR2 YYREEE come from the germline V gene (reference sequence). The CDR3 is 14 residues long. In nucleotides, the CDR3 is TGTGCCAGCAGCTCGGGCGCGAGTGTTGACGAGCAGTACTTC. It translates to CASSSGASVDEQYF.

The chain links TRBV11-2 to TRBJ2-2; D remains ambiguous. The CDR3 is 15 residues long. Trimming took 4 bases from V and 0 from J, leaving 9 bases between them. Germline CDR1 reads SGHAT; CDR2 reads FQNNGV. The CDR3: CASSYTESNTGELFF. The DNA for the CDR3 is TGTGCCAGCAGCTATACGGAATCGAACACCGGGGAGCTGTTTTTT.